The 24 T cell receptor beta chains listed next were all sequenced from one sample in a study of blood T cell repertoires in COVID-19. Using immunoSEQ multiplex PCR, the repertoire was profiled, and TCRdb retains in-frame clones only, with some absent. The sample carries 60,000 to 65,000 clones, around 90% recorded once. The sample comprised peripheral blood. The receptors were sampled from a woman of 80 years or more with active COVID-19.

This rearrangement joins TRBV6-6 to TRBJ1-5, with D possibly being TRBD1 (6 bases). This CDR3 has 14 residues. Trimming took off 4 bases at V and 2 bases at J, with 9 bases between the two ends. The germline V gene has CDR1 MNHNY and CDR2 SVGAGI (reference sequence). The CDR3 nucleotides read TGTGCCAGCAGTTCCCGACAGGGCAATCAGCCCCAGCATTTT. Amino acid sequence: CASSSRQGNQPQHF.

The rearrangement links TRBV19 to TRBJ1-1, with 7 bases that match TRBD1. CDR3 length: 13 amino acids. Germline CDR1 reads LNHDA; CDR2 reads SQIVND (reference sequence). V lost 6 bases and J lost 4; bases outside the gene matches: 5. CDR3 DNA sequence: TGTGCCAGTAGCGAGACAGGGAGCACTGAAGCTTTCTTT. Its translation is CASSETGSTEAFF.

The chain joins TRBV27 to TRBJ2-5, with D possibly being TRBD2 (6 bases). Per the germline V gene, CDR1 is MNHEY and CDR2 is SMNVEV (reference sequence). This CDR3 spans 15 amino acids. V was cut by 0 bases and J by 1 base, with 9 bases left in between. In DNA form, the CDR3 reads TGTGCCAGCAGTTTATCGTTGGGACTCCAAGAGACCCAGTACTTC. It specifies CASSLSLGLQETQYF.

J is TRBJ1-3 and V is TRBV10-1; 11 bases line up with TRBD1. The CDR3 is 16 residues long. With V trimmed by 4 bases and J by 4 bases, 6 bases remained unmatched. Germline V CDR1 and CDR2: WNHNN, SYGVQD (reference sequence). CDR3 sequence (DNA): TGCGCCAGCAGTGGGACAGGGGGCGCGTCAGGAAACACCATATATTTT. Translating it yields CASSGTGGASGNTIYF.

The CDR3 nucleotides read TGTGCCAGCAACAGAGGGAGGGGAGAGACCCAGTACTTC. This translates into CASNRGRGETQYF. V and J are TRBV2 and TRBJ2-5; 7 bases match TRBD2. This CDR3 comprises 13 residues. CDR1 and CDR2 (germline): SNHLY, FYNNEI. The trim removed 7 bases at V and 4 bases at J, leaving 6 bases unmatched. The full variable domain, in which reference TRBV2 and TRBJ2-5 provide the parts outside the CDR3, is EPEVTQTPSHQVTQMGQEVILRCVPISNHLYFYWYRQILGQKVEFLVSFYNNEISEKSEIFDDQFSVERPDGSNFTLKIRSTKLEDSAMYFCASNRGRGETQYFGPGTRLLVL.

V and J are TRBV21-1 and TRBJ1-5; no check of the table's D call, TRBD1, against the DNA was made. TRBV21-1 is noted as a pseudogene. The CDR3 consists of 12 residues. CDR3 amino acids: CASTPGNQPQHF. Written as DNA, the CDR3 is TGTGCCAGCACACCAGGCAATCAGCCCCAGCATTTT.

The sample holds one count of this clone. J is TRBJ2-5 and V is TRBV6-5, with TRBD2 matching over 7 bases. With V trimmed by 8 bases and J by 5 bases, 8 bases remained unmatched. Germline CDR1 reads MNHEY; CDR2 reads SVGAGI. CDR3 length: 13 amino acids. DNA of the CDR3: TGTGCCAGCGGAAAGCGGGAACGGGAGACCCAGTACTTC. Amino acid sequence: CASGKRERETQYF.

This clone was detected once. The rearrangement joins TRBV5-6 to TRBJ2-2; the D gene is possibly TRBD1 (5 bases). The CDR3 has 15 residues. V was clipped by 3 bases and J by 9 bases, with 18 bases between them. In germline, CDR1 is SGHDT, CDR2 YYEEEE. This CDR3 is CASSSGLTDSWELFF. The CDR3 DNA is TGTGCCAGCAGCTCGGGTCTGACAGACTCCTGGGAGCTGTTTTTT.

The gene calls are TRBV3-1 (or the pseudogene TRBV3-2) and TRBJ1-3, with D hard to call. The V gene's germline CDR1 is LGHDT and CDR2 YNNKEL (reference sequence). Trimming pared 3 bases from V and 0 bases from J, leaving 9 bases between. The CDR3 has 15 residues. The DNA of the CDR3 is TGTGCCAGCAGCCAGACACGCCGCTCTGGAAACACCATATATTTT. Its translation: CASSQTRRSGNTIYF.

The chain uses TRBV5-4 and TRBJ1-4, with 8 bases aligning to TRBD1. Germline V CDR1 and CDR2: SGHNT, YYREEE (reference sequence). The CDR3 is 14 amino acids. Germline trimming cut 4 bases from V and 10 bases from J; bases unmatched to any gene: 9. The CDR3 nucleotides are TGTGCCAGCAGCACGACAGGGGATGACGGAAAACTGTTTTTT. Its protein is CASSTTGDDGKLFF.

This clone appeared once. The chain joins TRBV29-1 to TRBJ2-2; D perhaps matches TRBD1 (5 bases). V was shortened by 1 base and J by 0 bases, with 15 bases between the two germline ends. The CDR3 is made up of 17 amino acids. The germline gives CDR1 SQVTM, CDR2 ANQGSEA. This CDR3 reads CSVEGGAGLPNTGELFF. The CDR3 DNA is TGCAGCGTTGAAGGGGGCGCAGGATTACCGAACACCGGGGAGCTGTTTTTT.

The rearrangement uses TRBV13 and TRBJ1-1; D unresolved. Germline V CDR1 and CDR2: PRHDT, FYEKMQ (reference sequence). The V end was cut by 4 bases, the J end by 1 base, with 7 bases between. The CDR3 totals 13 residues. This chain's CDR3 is CASSSTPNTEAFF. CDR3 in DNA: TGTGCCAGCAGCTCAACACCGAACACTGAAGCTTTCTTT.

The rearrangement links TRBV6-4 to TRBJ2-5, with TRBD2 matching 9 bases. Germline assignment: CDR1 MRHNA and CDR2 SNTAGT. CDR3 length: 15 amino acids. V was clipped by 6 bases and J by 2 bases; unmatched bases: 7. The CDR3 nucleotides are TGTGCCAGCAGCGCCTCGAGCGGGGGGCAAGAGACCCAGTACTTC. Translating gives CASSASSGGQETQYF.

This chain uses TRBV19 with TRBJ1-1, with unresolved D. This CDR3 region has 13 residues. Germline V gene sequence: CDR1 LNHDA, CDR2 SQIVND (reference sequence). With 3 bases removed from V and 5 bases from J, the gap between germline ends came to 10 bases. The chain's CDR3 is CASSITEWTEAFF. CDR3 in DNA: TGTGCCAGTAGTATTACGGAGTGGACTGAAGCTTTCTTT.

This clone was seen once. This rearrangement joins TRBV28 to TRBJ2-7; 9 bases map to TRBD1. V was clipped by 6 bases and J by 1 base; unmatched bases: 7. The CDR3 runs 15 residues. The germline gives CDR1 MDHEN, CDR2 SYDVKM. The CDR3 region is CASRSGTGPSYEQYF. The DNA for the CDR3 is TGTGCCAGCAGGTCCGGGACAGGGCCTTCCTACGAGCAGTACTTC. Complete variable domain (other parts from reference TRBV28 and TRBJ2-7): DVKVTQSSRYLVKRTGEKVFLECVQDMDHENMFWYRQDPGLGLRLIYFSYDVKMKEKGDIPEGYSVSREKKERFSLILESASTNQTSMYLCASRSGTGPSYEQYFGPGTRLTVT.

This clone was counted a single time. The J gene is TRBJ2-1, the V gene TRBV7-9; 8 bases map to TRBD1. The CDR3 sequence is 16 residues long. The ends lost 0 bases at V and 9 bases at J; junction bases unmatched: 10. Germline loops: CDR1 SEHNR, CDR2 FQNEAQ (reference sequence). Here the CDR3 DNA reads TGTGCCAGCAGCTTAGCTGACAGGGGAGAGGTCGGTGAGCAGTTCTTC. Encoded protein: CASSLADRGEVGEQFF. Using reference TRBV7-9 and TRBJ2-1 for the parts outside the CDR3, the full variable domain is DTGVSQNPRHKITKRGQNVTFRCDPISEHNRLYWYRQTLGQGPEFLTYFQNEAQLEKSRLLSDRFSAERPKGSFSTLEIQRTEQGDSAMYLCASSLADRGEVGEQFFGPGTRLTVL.

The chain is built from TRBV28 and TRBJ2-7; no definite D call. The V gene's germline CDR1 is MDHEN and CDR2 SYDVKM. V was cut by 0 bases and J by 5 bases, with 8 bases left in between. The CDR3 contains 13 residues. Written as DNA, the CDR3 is TGTGCCAGCAGTTTATGGGGCCAACACGAGCAGTACGTC. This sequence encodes CASSLWGQHEQYV.

DNA of the CDR3: TGTGCCAGCAGCTTAGGCGGAGGGGGCATTAATCAGCCCCAGCATTTT. Translated: CASSLGGGGINQPQHF. The chain recombines TRBV7-9 with TRBJ1-5, with 7 nucleotides matching TRBD1. V lost 1 base and J lost 4; bases outside the gene matches: 7. The CDR3 length is 16 residues. CDR1 and CDR2 from the germline V gene are SEHNR and FQNEAQ (reference sequence).

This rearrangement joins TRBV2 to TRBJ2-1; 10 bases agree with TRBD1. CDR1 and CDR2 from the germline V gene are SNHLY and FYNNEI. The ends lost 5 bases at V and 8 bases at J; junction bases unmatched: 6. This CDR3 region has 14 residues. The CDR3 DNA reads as TGTGCCAGCAGTACCGGGACAGGGGACGATGAGCAGTTCTTC. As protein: CASSTGTGDDEQFF.

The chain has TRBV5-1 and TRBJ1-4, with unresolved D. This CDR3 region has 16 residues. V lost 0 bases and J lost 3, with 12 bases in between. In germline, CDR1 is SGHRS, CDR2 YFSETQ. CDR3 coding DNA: TGCGCCAGCAGCTTGGCCCCAGCCGGAGCTAATGAAAAACTGTTTTTT. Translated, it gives CASSLAPAGANEKLFF.

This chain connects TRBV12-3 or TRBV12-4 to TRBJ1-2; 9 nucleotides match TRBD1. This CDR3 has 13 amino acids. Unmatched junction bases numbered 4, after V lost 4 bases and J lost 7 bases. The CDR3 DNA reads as TGTGCCAGCAGTTCCAACAGGGGGCTTGGCTACACCTTC. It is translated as CASSSNRGLGYTF.

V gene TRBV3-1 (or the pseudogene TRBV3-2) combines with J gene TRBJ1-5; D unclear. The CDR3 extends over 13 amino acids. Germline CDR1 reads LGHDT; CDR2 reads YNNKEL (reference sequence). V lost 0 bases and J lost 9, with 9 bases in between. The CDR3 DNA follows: TGTGCCAGCAGCCAAGATCCTCCGGGGCCCCAGCATTTT. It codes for CASSQDPPGPQHF.

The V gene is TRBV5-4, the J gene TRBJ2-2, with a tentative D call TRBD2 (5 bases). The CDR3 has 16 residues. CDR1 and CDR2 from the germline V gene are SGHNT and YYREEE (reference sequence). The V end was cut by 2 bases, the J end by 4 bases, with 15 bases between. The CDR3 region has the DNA TGTGCCAGCAGCTTTCCCAGTGTACGGGGCACCGGGGAGCTGTTTTTT. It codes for CASSFPSVRGTGELFF. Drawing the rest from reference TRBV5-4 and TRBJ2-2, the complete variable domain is ETGVTQSPTHLIKTRGQQVTLRCSSQSGHNTVSWYQQALGQGPQFIFQYYREEENGRGNFPPRFSGLQFPNYSSELNVNALELDDSALYLCASSFPSVRGTGELFFGEGSRLTVL.

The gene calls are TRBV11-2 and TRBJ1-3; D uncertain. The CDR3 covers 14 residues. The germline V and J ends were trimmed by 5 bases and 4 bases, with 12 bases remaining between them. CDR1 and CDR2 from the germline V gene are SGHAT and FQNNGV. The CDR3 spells CASSIQAPGNTIYF. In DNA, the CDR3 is TGTGCCAGCAGCATTCAAGCCCCCGGAAACACCATATATTTT.